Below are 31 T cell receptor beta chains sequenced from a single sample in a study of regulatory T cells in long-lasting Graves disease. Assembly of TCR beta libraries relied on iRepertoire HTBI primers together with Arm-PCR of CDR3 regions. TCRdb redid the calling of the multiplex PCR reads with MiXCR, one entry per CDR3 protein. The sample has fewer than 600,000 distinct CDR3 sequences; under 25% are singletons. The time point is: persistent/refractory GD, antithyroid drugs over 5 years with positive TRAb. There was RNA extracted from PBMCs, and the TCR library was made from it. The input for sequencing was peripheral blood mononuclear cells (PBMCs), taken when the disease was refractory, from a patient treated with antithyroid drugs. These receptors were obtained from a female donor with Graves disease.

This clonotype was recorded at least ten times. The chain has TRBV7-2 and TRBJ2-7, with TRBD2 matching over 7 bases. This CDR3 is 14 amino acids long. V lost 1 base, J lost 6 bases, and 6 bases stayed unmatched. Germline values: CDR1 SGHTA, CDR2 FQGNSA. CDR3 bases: TGTGCCAGCAGCTTAGTGAGGACTAGTTCCGAGCAGTACTTC. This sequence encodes CASSLVRTSSEQYF.

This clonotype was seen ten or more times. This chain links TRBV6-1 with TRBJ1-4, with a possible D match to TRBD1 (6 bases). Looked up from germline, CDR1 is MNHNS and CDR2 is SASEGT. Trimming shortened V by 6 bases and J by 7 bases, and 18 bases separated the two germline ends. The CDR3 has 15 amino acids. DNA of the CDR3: TGTGCCAGCAGCCAAGCACAGGGTTCGGGTGAAAAACTGTTTTTT. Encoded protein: CASSQAQGSGEKLFF.

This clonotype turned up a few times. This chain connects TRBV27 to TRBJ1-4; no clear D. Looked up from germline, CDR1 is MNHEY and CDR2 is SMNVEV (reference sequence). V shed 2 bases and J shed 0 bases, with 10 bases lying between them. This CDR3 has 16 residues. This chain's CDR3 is CASSLIGIATNEKLFF. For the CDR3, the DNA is TGTGCCAGCAGTTTAATTGGGATTGCAACTAATGAAAAACTGTTTTTT.

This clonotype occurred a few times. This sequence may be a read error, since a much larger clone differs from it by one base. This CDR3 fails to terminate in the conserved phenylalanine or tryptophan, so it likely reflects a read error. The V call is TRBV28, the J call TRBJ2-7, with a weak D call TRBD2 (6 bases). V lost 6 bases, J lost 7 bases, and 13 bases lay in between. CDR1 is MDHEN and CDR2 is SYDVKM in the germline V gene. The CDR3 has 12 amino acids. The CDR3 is CASSQAGREQYL. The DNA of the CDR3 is TGTGCCAGCAGCCAGGCGGGACGTGAGCAGTACCTC.

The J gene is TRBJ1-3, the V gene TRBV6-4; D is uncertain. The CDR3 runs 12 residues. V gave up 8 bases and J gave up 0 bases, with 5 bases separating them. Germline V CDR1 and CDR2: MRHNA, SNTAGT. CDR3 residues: CASHSSGNTIYF. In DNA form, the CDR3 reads TGTGCCAGCCATAGCTCTGGAAACACCATATATTTT.

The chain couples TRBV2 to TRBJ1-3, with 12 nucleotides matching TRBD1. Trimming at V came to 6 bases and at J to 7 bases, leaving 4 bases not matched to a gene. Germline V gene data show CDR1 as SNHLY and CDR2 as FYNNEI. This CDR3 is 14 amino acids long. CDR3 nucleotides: TGTGCCAGCAGGGAGGGACAGGGGGCGAACACCATATATTTT. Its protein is CASREGQGANTIYF.

The CDR3 sequence is CASSSFDTGRGTPLHF. The DNA of the CDR3 is TGTGCCAGCAGCTCCTTTGACACCGGCCGAGGGACACCCCTCCACTTT. The chain combines TRBV28 with TRBJ1-6; the D is unclear. The V end was cut by 6 bases, the J end by 11 bases, with 23 bases between. Germline V gene sequence: CDR1 MDHEN, CDR2 SYDVKM. This CDR3 has 16 amino acids. The whole variable domain, remainder taken from reference TRBV28 and TRBJ1-6, is DVKVTQSSRYLVKRTGEKVFLECVQDMDHENMFWYRQDPGLGLRLIYFSYDVKMKEKGDIPEGYSVSREKKERFSLILESASTNQTSMYLCASSSFDTGRGTPLHFGNGTRLTVT.

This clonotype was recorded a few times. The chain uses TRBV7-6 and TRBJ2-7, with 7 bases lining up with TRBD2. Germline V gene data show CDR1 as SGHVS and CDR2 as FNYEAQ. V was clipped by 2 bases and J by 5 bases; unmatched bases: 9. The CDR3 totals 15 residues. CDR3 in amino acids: CASSLNAGVRNEQYF. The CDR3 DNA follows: TGTGCCAGCAGCTTAAACGCGGGAGTTAGGAACGAGCAGTACTTC. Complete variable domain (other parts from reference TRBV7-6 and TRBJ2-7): GAGVSQSPRYKVTKRGQDVALRCDPISGHVSLYWYRQALGQGPEFLTYFNYEAQQDKSGLPNDRFSAERPEGSISTLTIQRTEQRDSAMYRCASSLNAGVRNEQYFGPGTRLTVT.

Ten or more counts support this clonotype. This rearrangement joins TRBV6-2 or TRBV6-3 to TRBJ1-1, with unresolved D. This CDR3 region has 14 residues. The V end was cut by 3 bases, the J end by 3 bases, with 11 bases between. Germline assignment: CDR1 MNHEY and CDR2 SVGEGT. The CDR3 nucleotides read TGTGCCAGCAGTTATTATCTCCCTGACACTGAAGCTTTCTTT. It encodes CASSYYLPDTEAFF.

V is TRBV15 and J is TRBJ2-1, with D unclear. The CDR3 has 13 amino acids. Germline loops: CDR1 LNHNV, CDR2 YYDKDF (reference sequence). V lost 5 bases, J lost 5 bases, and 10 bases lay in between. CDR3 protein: CATSPRGDNEQFF. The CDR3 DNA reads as TGTGCCACCAGCCCCCGTGGGGACAATGAGCAGTTCTTC.

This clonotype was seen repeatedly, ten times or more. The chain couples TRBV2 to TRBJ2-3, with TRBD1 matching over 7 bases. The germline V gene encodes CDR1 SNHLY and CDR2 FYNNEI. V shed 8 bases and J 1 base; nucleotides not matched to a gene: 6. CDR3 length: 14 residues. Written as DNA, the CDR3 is TGTGCCAGCCTAACAGGGGAACGCACAGATACGCAGTATTTT. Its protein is CASLTGERTDTQYF.

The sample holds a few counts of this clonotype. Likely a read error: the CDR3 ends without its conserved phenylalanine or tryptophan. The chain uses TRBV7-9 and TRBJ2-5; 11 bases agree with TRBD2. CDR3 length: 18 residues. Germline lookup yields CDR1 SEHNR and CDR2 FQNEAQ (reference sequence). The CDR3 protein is CASTLGVFSGRAQETQYL. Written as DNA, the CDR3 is TGTGCCAGCACCTTAGGGGTGTTTAGCGGGAGGGCTCAAGAGACCCAGTACCTC.

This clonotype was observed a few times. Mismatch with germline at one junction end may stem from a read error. CDR3 in amino acids: CASSQDTGPQPEAFF. CDR3 bases: TGCGCCAGCAGCCAAGATACGGGCCCACAACCTGAAGCTTTCTTT. The rearrangement uses TRBV11-2 and TRBJ1-1; D unclear. CDR3 size: 15 residues. Germline CDR1 SGHAT, CDR2 FQNNGV. The full variable domain, its missing parts supplied by reference TRBV11-2 and TRBJ1-1, is EAGVAQSPRYKIIEKRQSVAFWCNPISGHATLYWYQQILGQGPKLLIQFQNNGVVDDSQLPKDRFSAERLKGVDSTLKIQPAKLEDSAVYLCASSQDTGPQPEAFFGQGTRLTVV.

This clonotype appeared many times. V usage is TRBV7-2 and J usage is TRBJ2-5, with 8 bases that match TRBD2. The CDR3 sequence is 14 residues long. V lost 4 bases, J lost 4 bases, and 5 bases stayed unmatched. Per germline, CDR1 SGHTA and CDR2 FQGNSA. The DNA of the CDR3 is TGTGCCAGCAGCTCCCGGACTAGCAGAGAGACCCAGTACTTC. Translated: CASSSRTSRETQYF. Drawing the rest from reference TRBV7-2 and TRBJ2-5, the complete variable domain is GAGVSQSPSNKVTEKGKDVELRCDPISGHTALYWYRQSLGQGLEFLIYFQGNSAPDKSGLPSDRFSAERTGGSVSTLTIQRTQQEDSAVYLCASSSRTSRETQYFGPGTRLLVL.

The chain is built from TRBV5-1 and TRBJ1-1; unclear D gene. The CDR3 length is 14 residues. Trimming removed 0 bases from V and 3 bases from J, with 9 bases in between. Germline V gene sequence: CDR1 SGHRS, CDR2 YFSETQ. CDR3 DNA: TGCGCCAGCAGCTTGGGACATGGTGACACTGAAGCTTTCTTT. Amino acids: CASSLGHGDTEAFF.

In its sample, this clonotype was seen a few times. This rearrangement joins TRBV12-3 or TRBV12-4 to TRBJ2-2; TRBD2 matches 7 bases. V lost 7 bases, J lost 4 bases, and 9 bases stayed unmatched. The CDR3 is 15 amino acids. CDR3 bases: TGTGCCAGCACCTGGTGGGGCGGGGGCACCGGGGAGCTGTTTTTT. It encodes CASTWWGGGTGELFF.

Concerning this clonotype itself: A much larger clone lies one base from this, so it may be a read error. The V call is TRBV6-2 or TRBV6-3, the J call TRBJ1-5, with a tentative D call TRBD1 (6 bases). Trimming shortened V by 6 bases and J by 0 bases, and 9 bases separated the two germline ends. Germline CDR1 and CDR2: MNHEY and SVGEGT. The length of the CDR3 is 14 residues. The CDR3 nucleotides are TGTGCCAGCAGGTCGGACAGTAGCAATCAGCCCCAGCATTTT. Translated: CASRSDSSNQPQHF.

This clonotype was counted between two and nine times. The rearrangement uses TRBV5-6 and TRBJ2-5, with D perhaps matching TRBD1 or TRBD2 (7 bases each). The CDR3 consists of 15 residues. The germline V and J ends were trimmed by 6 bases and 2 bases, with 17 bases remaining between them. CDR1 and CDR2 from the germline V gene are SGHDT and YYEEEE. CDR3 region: CASNLDREGQETQYF. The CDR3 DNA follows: TGTGCCAGCAACCTAGACAGGGAGGGGCAAGAGACCCAGTACTTC. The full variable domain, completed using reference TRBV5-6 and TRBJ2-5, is DAGVTQSPTHLIKTRGQQVTLRCSPKSGHDTVSWYQQALGQGPQFIFQYYEEEERQRGNFPDRFSGHQFPNYSSELNVNALLLGDSALYLCASNLDREGQETQYFGPGTRLLVL.

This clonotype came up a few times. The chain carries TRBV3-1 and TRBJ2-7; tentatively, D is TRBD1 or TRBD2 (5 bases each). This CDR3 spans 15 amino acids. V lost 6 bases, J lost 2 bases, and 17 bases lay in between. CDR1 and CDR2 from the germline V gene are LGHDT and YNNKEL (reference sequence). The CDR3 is CASSRTRGPTYEQYF. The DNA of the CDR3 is TGTGCCAGCAGTCGGACGAGGGGCCCGACCTACGAGCAGTACTTC.

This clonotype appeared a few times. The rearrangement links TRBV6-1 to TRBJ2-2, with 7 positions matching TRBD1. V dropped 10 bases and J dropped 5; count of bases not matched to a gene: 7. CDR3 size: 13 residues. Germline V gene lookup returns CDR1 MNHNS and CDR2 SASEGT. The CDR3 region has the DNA TGTGCCATTGGGACAGACCCTACCGGGGAGCTGTTTTTT. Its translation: CAIGTDPTGELFF.

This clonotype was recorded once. The CDR3 loop reads CKPGLAGSTDTQYF. The CDR3 DNA reads TGCAAACCGGGACTAGCGGGGAGCACAGATACGCAGTATTTT. The V call is TRBV20-1, the J call TRBJ2-3, with 13 bases identical to TRBD2. The CDR3 contains 14 residues. Germline loops: CDR1 DFQATT, CDR2 SNEGSKA (reference sequence).

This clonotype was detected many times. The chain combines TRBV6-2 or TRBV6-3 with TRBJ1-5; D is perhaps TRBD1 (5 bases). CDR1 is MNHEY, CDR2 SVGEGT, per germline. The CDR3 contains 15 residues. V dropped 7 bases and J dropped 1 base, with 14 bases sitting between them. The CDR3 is CASTLGRGSNQPQHF. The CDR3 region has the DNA TGTGCCAGCACCCTAGGACGGGGGAGCAATCAGCCCCAGCATTTT.

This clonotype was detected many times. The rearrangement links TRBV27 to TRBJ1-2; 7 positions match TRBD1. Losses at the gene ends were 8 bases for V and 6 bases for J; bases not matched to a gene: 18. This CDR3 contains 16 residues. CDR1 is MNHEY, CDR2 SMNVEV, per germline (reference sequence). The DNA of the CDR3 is TGTGCCAGCGCGTCAAACTCCCAAAGCAGGGGGAATGGCTACACCTTC. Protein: CASASNSQSRGNGYTF.

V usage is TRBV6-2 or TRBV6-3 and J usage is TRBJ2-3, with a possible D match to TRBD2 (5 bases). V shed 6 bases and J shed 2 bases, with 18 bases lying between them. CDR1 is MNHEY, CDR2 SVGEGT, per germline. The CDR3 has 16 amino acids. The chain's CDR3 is CASRRAVGGHTDTQYF. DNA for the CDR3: TGTGCCAGCAGGAGGGCCGTCGGCGGGCACACAGATACGCAGTATTTT.

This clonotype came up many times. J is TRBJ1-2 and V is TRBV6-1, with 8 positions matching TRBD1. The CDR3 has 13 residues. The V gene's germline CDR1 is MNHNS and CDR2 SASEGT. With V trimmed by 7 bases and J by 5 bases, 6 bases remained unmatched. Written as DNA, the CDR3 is TGTGCCAGCACCCCGGACAGGGCGTATGGCTACACCTTC. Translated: CASTPDRAYGYTF.

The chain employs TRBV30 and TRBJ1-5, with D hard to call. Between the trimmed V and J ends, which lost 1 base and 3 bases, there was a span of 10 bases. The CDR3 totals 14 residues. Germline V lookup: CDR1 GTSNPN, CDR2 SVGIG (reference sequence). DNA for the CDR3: TGTGCCTGGAGTGCCGGGCAGCTCAATCAGCCCCAGCATTTT. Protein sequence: CAWSAGQLNQPQHF. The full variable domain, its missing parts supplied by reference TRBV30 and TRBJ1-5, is SQTIHQWPATLVQPVGSPLSLECTVEGTSNPNLYWYRQAAGRGLQLLFYSVGIGQISSEVPQNLSASRPQDRQFILSSKKLLLSDSGFYLCAWSAGQLNQPQHFGDGTRLSIL.

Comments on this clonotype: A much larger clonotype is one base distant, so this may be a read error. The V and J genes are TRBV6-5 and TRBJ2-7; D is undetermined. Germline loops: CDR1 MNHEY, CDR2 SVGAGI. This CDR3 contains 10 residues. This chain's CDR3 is CTSSNYEQYF. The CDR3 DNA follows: TGTACCAGCAGTAACTACGAGCAGTACTTC.

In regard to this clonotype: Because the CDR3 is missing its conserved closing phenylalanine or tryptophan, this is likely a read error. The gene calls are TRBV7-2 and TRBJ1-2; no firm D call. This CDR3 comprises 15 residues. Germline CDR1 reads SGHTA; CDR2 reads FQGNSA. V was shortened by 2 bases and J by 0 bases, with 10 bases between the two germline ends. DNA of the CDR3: TGTGCCAGCAGCTTAAGTTCCCAGACTAACTATGGCTACACCCTC. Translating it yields CASSLSSQTNYGYTL.

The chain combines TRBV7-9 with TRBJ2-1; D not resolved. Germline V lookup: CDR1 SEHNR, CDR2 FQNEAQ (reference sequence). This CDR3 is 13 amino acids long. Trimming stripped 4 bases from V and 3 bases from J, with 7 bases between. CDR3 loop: CASSSLSYNEQFF. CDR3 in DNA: TGTGCCAGCAGCTCGTTGAGCTACAATGAGCAGTTCTTC.

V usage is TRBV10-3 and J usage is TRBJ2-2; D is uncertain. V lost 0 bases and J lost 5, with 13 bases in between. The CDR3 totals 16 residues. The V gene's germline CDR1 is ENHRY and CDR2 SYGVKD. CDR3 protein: CAISESIRTATGELFF. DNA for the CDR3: TGTGCCATCAGTGAGTCGATCCGGACGGCGACCGGGGAGCTGTTTTTT.

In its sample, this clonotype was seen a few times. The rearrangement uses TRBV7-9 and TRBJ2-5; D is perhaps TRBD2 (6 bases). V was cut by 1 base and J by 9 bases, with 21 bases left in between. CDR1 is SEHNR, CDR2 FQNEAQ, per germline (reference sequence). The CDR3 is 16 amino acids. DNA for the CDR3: TGTGCCAGCAGCTTAGGCGGGACTTTACCCGGGGAGGCCCAGTACTTC. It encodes CASSLGGTLPGEAQYF.